In this sample, the clone carrying this T cell receptor beta chain turned up a few times. The data originate from a study of blood T cell repertoires in COVID-19. The wider study: T cells, B-cell-depleted T cells, or PBMCs provided the cDNA or gDNA that served as material.

Germline lookup yields CDR1 SGHVS and CDR2 FQNEAQ. The CDR3 contains 16 residues. V shed 4 bases, J shed 0 bases, and the junction held 7 bases outside the gene matches. Profiling relied on immunoSEQ multiplex PCR, and the TCRdb table lists in-frame clones only, not all of them. The table shows about 210,000 clones, with about 84% occurring only once. V gene TRBV7-8 combines with J gene TRBJ2-7, with 9 positions matching TRBD1. This TCR was sampled from a human donor in a cohort sampled during active COVID-19. Sequencing was performed on peripheral blood. The CDR3 here is CASSSNGQGNSYEQYF. For the CDR3, the DNA is TGTGCCAGCAGCTCTAACGGACAGGGGAACTCCTACGAGCAGTACTTC.